A selection of T cell receptor beta chains follows, all from one sample in a study of blood T cells in healthy people across ages. Each CDR3 protein gets one entry after TCRdb re-called the 5' RACE reads with MiXCR. The data contain some 1,000,000 distinct CDR3 sequences, approximately 25% of them seen just once; the ten biggest clones take up approximately 0.7%. A further study also used this sample, focusing on T cells of mothers and their children.

Sequenced sample: blood. Receptors were obtained from a girl aged 2-9 years in good health. Both conserved end residues are part of each CDR3. The order of the fields is V gene, CDR3 length, J gene, D gene, clone size, CDR3 protein, CDR3 DNA. A D gene is named only where the DNA matches it firmly. Part of the rows lack a size; the others show once, few, many or a class for expanded clones.

v_call: TRBV5-1; cdr3_length: 19; j_call: TRBJ2-3; d_call: TRBD1; clone_size: .; cdr3_aa: CASSLGLGQAAFLTDTQYF; cdr3_nt: TGCGCCAGCAGCTTGGGGCTCGGACAGGCTGCGTTTCTCACAGATACGCAGTATTTT
v_call: TRBV6-1; cdr3_length: 16; j_call: TRBJ2-7; d_call: TRBD2; clone_size: .; cdr3_aa: CASSEARGAGPAGQYF; cdr3_nt: TGTGCCAGCAGTGAAGCGCGGGGGGCAGGACCCGCGGGGCAGTACTTC
v_call: TRBV12-3/TRBV12-4; cdr3_length: 14; j_call: TRBJ2-5; d_call: .; clone_size: few; cdr3_aa: CASAPARGAGTQYF; cdr3_nt: TGTGCCAGCGCCCCTGCAAGGGGAGCCGGGACCCAGTACTTC
v_call: TRBV29-1; cdr3_length: 14; j_call: TRBJ2-7; d_call: TRBD2; clone_size: few; cdr3_aa: CSGAQAGDPYEQYF; cdr3_nt: TGCAGCGGTGCCCAAGCGGGGGATCCCTACGAGCAGTACTTC
v_call: TRBV5-1; cdr3_length: 14; j_call: TRBJ1-1; d_call: .; clone_size: few; cdr3_aa: CASSLLWERAEAFF; cdr3_nt: TGCGCCAGCAGCTTATTATGGGAGCGCGCTGAAGCTTTCTTT
v_call: TRBV5-4; cdr3_length: 14; j_call: TRBJ1-2; d_call: .; clone_size: few; cdr3_aa: CVSTGGHSPYGYTF; cdr3_nt: TGTGTCAGCACGGGGGGCCACTCCCCTTATGGCTACACCTTC
v_call: TRBV20-1; cdr3_length: 13; j_call: TRBJ2-7; d_call: .; clone_size: .; cdr3_aa: CSARNKQGYEQYF; cdr3_nt: TGCAGTGCTAGAAACAAACAGGGTTACGAGCAGTACTTC
v_call: TRBV28; cdr3_length: 18; j_call: TRBJ1-4; d_call: TRBD1; clone_size: .; cdr3_aa: CASSFDVKTGGGGEKLFF; cdr3_nt: TGTGCCAGCAGTTTCGACGTAAAAACAGGGGGCGGGGGTGAAAAACTGTTTTTT
v_call: TRBV12-3/TRBV12-4; cdr3_length: 13; j_call: TRBJ1-2; d_call: .; clone_size: few; cdr3_aa: CASSLLANYGYTF; cdr3_nt: TGTGCCAGCAGTTTGCTAGCTAACTATGGCTACACCTTC
v_call: TRBV29-1; cdr3_length: 11; j_call: TRBJ1-2; d_call: TRBD1; clone_size: .; cdr3_aa: CSAARGDGYTF; cdr3_nt: TGCAGCGCCGCCAGGGGGGACGGCTACACCTTC
v_call: TRBV5-1; cdr3_length: 15; j_call: TRBJ2-5; d_call: TRBD2; clone_size: .; cdr3_aa: CASSGAGVLTETQYF; cdr3_nt: TGCGCCAGCAGCGGCGCGGGAGTTTTGACCGAGACCCAGTACTTC
v_call: TRBV28; cdr3_length: 14; j_call: TRBJ2-4; d_call: TRBD2; clone_size: few; cdr3_aa: CASSSTGLDGIQYF; cdr3_nt: TGTGCCAGCAGTTCTACGGGACTAGATGGCATTCAGTACTTC
v_call: TRBV12-3/TRBV12-4; cdr3_length: 15; j_call: TRBJ2-3; d_call: TRBD1; clone_size: .; cdr3_aa: CASQSQGAVADTQYF; cdr3_nt: TGTGCCAGTCAATCACAGGGGGCTGTCGCAGATACGCAGTATTTT
v_call: TRBV12-3/TRBV12-4; cdr3_length: 15; j_call: TRBJ1-1; d_call: .; clone_size: few; cdr3_aa: CASGTEGQWATEAFF; cdr3_nt: TGTGCCAGCGGAACCGAAGGCCAGTGGGCCACTGAAGCTTTCTTT
v_call: TRBV20-1; cdr3_length: 15; j_call: TRBJ2-4; d_call: .; clone_size: .; cdr3_aa: CSANNPAAAKNIQYF; cdr3_nt: TGCAGTGCAAATAATCCAGCGGCAGCCAAAAACATTCAGTACTTC
v_call: TRBV20-1; cdr3_length: 14; j_call: TRBJ2-7; d_call: TRBD2; clone_size: .; cdr3_aa: CSASGGSEPYEQYF; cdr3_nt: TGCAGTGCTAGCGGCGGGAGTGAGCCCTACGAGCAGTACTTC
v_call: TRBV7-2; cdr3_length: 15; j_call: TRBJ1-5; d_call: .; clone_size: .; cdr3_aa: CASSWTVGSNQPQHF; cdr3_nt: TGTGCCAGCAGCTGGACAGTGGGTAGCAATCAGCCCCAGCATTTT
v_call: TRBV24-1; cdr3_length: 13; j_call: TRBJ2-2; d_call: .; clone_size: few; cdr3_aa: CATGYTNTGELFF; cdr3_nt: TGTGCCACCGGATATACGAACACCGGGGAGCTGTTTTTT
v_call: TRBV10-3; cdr3_length: 15; j_call: TRBJ2-1; d_call: .; clone_size: .; cdr3_aa: CAISGQDRNVNEQFF; cdr3_nt: TGTGCCATCAGTGGCCAAGACAGGAACGTCAATGAGCAGTTCTTC
v_call: TRBV6-6; cdr3_length: 14; j_call: TRBJ1-2; d_call: .; clone_size: .; cdr3_aa: CASSSTPGRDGYTF; cdr3_nt: TGTGCCAGCAGTTCCACCCCAGGGCGGGATGGCTACACCTTC
v_call: TRBV20-1; cdr3_length: 14; j_call: TRBJ2-7; d_call: .; clone_size: .; cdr3_aa: CSARAPGGIYEQYF; cdr3_nt: TGCAGTGCTAGGGCCCCGGGGGGCATCTACGAGCAGTACTTC
v_call: TRBV7-2; cdr3_length: 15; j_call: TRBJ2-1; d_call: TRBD2; clone_size: .; cdr3_aa: CASSGAGGLLGEQFF; cdr3_nt: TGTGCCAGCAGCGGGGCGGGGGGTCTGCTAGGTGAGCAGTTCTTC
v_call: TRBV6-2/TRBV6-3; cdr3_length: 14; j_call: TRBJ2-7; d_call: .; clone_size: .; cdr3_aa: CASSLEVPTYEQYF; cdr3_nt: TGTGCCAGCAGTTTGGAGGTTCCAACCTACGAGCAGTACTTC
v_call: TRBV29-1; cdr3_length: 15; j_call: TRBJ2-1; d_call: TRBD2; clone_size: .; cdr3_aa: CSVGGLAASYNEQFF; cdr3_nt: TGCAGCGTTGGGGGACTAGCGGCTTCCTACAATGAGCAGTTCTTC
v_call: TRBV7-9; cdr3_length: 15; j_call: TRBJ2-1; d_call: TRBD1; clone_size: .; cdr3_aa: CASSSTGGVGNEQFF; cdr3_nt: TGTGCCAGCAGCTCCACAGGGGGCGTGGGCAATGAGCAGTTCTTC
v_call: TRBV6-6; cdr3_length: 15; j_call: TRBJ1-2; d_call: .; clone_size: .; cdr3_aa: CASSYSGGELGGYTF; cdr3_nt: TGTGCCAGCAGTTACTCGGGGGGGGAGTTGGGTGGCTACACCTTC
v_call: TRBV29-1; cdr3_length: 15; j_call: TRBJ2-6; d_call: .; clone_size: few; cdr3_aa: CSVMASYSGANVLTF; cdr3_nt: TGCAGCGTTATGGCCTCCTACTCCGGGGCCAACGTCCTGACTTTC
v_call: TRBV4-3; cdr3_length: 16; j_call: TRBJ2-1; d_call: TRBD2; clone_size: once; cdr3_aa: CASSRDVSGGYNEQFF; cdr3_nt: TGCGCCAGCAGCCGAGATGTCAGCGGGGGGTACAATGAGCAGTTCTTC